This T cell receptor beta chain was recorded in a study of identical twins. In the case of this clonotype: No antigen is known for it.

TCRdb passed the 5' RACE reads through MiXCR, listing each CDR3 protein once. The repertoire holds around 670,000 distinct CDR3 sequences, approximately 6% seen once, with 1.5% to 2% in the top ten. The study, taken as a whole, reports: Zero-insertion analyses could be partly confounded by invariant MAIT and iNKT cells.

The J segment lost 0 bases and the V segment lost 4 bases, leaving 12 bases of the junction unmatched. Germline loops: CDR1 SGDLS, CDR2 YYNGEE. This CDR3 region has 18 residues. The sequence came from a man younger than 35 in good health. The rearrangement uses TRBV9 and TRBJ1-4, with 7 bases fitting TRBD1. The sample consisted of naive T cells sorted from blood. The DNA of the CDR3 is TGTGCCAGCAGCAACGGGACAGAACCCTTTGCAACTAATGAAAAACTGTTTTTT. This codes for CASSNGTEPFATNEKLFF.